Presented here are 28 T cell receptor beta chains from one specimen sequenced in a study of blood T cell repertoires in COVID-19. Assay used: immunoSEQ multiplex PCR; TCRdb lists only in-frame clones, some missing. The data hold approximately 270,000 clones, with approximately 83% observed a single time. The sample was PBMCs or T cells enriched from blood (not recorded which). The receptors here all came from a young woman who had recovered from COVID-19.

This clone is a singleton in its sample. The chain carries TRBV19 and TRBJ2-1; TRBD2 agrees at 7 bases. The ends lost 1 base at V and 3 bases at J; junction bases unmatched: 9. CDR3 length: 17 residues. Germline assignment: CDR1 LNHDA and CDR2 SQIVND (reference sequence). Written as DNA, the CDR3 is TGTGCCAGTAGTATAGCTGGGGGGAGGGGATACTACAATGAGCAGTTCTTC. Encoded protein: CASSIAGGRGYYNEQFF.

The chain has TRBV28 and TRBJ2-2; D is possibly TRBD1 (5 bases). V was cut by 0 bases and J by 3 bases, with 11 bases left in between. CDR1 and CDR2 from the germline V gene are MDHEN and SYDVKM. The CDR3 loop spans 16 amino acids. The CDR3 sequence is CASSLWIREDTGELFF. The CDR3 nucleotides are TGTGCCAGCAGTTTATGGATCAGGGAAGACACCGGGGAGCTGTTTTTT.

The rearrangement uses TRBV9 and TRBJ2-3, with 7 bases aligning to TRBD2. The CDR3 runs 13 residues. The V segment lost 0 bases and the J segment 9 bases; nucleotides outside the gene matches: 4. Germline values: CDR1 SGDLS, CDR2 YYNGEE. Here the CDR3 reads CASSVGTSETQYF. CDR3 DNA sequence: TGTGCCAGCAGCGTAGGCACTAGCGAAACGCAGTATTTT.

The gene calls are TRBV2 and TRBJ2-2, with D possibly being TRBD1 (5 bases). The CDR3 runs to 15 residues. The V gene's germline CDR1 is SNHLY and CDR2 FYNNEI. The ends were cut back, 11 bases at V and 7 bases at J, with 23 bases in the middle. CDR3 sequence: CAVIMAGKGFGELFF. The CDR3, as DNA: TGTGCCGTTATAATGGCCGGAAAGGGGTTCGGGGAGCTGTTTTTT. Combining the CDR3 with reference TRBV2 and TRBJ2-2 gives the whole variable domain EPEVTQTPSHQVTQMGQEVILRCVPISNHLYFYWYRQILGQKVEFLVSFYNNEISEKSEIFDDQFSVERPDGSNFTLKIRSTKLEDSAMYFCAVIMAGKGFGELFFGEGSRLTVL.

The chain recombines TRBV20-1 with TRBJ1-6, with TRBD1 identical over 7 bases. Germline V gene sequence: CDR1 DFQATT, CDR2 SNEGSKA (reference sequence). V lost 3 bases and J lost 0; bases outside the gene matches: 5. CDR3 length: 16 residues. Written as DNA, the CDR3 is TGCAGTGCTAGTCGACAGGGAAGCTCCTATAATTCACCCCTCCACTTT. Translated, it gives CSASRQGSSYNSPLHF.

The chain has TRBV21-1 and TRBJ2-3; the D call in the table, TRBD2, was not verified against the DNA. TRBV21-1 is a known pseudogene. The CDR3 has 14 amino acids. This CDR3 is CASNPSDLTDTQYF. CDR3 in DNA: TGTGCCAGCAACCCTAGCGATCTCACAGATACGCAGTATTTT.

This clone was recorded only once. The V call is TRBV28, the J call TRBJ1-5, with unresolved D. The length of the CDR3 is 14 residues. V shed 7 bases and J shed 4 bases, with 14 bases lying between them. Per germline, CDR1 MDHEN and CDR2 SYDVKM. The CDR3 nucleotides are TGTGCCAGCATCCCAAACAGTAGTAATCAGCCCCAGCATTTT. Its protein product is CASIPNSSNQPQHF.

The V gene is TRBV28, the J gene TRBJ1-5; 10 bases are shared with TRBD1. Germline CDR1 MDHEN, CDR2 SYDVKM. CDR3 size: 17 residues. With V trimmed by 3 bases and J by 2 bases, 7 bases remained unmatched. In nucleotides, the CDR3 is TGTGCCAGCAGTTTCCCGAGACAGGGGGCCCGCAATCAGCCCCAGCATTTT. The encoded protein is CASSFPRQGARNQPQHF.

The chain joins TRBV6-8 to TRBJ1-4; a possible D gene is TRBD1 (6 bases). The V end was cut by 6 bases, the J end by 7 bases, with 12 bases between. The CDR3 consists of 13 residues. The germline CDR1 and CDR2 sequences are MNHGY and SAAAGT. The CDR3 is CASRKRQAEKLFF. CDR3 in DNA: TGTGCCAGCAGGAAACGACAGGCTGAAAAACTGTTTTTT.

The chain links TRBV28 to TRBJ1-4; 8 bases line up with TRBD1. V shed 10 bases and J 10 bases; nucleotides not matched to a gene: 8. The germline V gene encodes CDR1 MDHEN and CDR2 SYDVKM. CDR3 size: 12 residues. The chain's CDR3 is CAISGGEGKLFF. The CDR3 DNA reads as TGTGCCATCTCAGGGGGCGAAGGAAAACTGTTTTTT.

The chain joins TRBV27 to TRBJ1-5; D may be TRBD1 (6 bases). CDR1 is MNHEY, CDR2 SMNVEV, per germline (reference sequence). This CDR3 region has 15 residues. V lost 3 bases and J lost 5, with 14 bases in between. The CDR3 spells CASSLGTSRDQPQHF. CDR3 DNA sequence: TGTGCCAGCAGTTTGGGGACATCGAGGGATCAGCCCCAGCATTTT.

The CDR3 DNA is TGTGCCAGCAGGAGCGCAGGGCAGAACTATGGCTACACCTTC. It yields the protein CASRSAGQNYGYTF. The gene calls are TRBV28 and TRBJ1-2; possibly TRBD1 for D (5 bases). Trimming took 6 bases from V and 2 from J, leaving 13 bases between them. CDR3 length: 14 amino acids. The germline V gene encodes CDR1 MDHEN and CDR2 SYDVKM.

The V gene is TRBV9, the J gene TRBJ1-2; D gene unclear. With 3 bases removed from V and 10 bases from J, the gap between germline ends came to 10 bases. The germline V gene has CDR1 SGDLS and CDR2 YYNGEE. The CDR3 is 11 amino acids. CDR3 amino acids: CASSGQLAYTF. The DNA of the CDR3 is TGTGCCAGCAGCGGCCAGTTGGCCTACACCTTC.

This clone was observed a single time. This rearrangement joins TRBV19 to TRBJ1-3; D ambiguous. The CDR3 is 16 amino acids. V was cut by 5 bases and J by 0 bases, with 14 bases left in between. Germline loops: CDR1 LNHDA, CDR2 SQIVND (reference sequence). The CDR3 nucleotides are TGTGCCAGTAGTGGGGAGCCGCTCAGCTCTGGAAACACCATATATTTT. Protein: CASSGEPLSSGNTIYF. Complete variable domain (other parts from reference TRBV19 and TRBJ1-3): DGGITQSPKYLFRKEGQNVTLSCEQNLNHDAMYWYRQDPGQGLRLIYYSQIVNDFQKGDIAEGYSVSREKKESFPLTVTSAQKNPTAFYLCASSGEPLSSGNTIYFGEGSWLTVV.

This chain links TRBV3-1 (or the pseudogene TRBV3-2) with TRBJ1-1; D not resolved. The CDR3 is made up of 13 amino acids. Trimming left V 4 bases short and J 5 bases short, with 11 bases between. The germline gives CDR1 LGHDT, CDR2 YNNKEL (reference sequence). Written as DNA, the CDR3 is TGTGCCAGCAGCCTCCGAGGAGAAACTGAAGCTTTCTTT. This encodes CASSLRGETEAFF.

CDR3 sequence (DNA): TGTGCCAGCAGTTTATGGGGCGAACAGCACGAGCAGTACTTC. Residues: CASSLWGEQHEQYF. This rearrangement joins TRBV28 to TRBJ2-7, with unresolved D. In germline, CDR1 is MDHEN, CDR2 SYDVKM. The CDR3 extends over 14 amino acids. V gave up 0 bases and J gave up 5 bases, with 11 bases separating them.

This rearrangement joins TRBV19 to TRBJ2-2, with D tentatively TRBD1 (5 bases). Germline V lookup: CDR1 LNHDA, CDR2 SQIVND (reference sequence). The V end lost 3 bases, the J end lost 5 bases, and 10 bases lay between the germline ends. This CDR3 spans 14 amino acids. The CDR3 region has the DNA TGTGCCAGTAGTATGACAGCTAATACCGGGGAGCTGTTTTTT. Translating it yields CASSMTANTGELFF.

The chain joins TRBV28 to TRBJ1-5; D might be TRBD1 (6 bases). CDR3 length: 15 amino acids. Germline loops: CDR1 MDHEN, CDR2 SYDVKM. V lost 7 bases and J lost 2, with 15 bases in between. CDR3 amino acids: CASKTGKDRNQPQHF. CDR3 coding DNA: TGTGCCAGCAAAACAGGGAAAGATCGCAATCAGCCCCAGCATTTT.

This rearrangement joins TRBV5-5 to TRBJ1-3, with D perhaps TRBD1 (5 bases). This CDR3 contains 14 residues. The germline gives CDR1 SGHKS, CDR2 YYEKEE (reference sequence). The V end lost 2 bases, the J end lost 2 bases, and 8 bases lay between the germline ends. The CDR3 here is CASSLTGTGNTIYF. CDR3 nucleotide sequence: TGTGCCAGCAGCTTAACAGGAACTGGAAACACCATATATTTT.

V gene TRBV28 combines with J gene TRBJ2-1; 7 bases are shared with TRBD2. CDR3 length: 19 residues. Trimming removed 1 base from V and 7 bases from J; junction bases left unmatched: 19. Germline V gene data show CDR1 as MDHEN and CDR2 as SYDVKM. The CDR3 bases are TGTGCCAGCAGTTTATACCCCTCGACTCGGGGGGTAGGATATAATGAGCAGTTCTTC. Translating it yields CASSLYPSTRGVGYNEQFF. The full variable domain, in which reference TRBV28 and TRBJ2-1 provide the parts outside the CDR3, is DVKVTQSSRYLVKRTGEKVFLECVQDMDHENMFWYRQDPGLGLRLIYFSYDVKMKEKGDIPEGYSVSREKKERFSLILESASTNQTSMYLCASSLYPSTRGVGYNEQFFGPGTRLTVL.

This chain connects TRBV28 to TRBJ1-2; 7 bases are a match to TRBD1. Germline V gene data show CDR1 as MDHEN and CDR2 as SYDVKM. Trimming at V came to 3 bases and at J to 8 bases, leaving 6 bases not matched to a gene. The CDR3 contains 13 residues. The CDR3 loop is CASSFEGAEGYTF. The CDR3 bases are TGTGCCAGCAGTTTTGAGGGGGCTGAAGGCTACACCTTC.

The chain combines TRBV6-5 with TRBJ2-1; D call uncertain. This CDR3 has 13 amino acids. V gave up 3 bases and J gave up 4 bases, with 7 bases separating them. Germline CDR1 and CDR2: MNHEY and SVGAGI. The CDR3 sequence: CASSYGQYNEQFF. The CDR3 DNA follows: TGTGCCAGCAGTTATGGTCAGTACAATGAGCAGTTCTTC.

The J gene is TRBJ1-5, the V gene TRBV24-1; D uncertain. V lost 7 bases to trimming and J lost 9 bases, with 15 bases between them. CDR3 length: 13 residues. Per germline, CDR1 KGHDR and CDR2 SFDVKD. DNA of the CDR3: TGTGCCACCAGCGGGGAGCCCTATGGGCCCCAGCATTTT. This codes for CATSGEPYGPQHF.

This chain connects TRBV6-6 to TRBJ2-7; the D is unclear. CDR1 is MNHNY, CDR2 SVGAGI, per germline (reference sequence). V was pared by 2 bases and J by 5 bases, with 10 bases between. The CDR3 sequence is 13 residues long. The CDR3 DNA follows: TGTGCCAGCAGTTACCCGAGTCGGGACGAGCAGTACTTC. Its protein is CASSYPSRDEQYF.

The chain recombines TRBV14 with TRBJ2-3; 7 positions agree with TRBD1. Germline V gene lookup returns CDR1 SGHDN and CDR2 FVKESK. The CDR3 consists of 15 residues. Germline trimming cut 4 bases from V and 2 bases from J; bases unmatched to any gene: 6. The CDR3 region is CASSPRDRVTDTQYF. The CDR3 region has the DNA TGTGCCAGCAGCCCTCGGGACAGAGTCACAGATACGCAGTATTTT.

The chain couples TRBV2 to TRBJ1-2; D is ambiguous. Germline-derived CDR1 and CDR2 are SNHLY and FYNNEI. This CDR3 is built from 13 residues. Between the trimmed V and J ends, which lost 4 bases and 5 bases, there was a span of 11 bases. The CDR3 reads CASSGGGRYGYTF. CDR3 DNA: TGTGCCAGCAGTGGTGGAGGACGTTATGGCTACACCTTC.

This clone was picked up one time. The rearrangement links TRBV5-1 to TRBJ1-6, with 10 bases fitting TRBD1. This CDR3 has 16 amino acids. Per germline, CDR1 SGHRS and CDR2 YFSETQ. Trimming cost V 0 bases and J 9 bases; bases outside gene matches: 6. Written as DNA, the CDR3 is TGCGCCAGCAGCTTGGGCACGGACAGGGGGGGTTCACCCCTCCACTTT. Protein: CASSLGTDRGGSPLHF.

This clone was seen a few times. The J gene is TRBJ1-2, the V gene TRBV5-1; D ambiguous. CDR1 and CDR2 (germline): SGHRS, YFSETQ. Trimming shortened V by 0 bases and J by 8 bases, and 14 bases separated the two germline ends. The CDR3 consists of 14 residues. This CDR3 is CASSLAEGIGGYTF. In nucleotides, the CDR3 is TGCGCCAGCAGCTTGGCCGAGGGTATAGGAGGCTACACCTTC.